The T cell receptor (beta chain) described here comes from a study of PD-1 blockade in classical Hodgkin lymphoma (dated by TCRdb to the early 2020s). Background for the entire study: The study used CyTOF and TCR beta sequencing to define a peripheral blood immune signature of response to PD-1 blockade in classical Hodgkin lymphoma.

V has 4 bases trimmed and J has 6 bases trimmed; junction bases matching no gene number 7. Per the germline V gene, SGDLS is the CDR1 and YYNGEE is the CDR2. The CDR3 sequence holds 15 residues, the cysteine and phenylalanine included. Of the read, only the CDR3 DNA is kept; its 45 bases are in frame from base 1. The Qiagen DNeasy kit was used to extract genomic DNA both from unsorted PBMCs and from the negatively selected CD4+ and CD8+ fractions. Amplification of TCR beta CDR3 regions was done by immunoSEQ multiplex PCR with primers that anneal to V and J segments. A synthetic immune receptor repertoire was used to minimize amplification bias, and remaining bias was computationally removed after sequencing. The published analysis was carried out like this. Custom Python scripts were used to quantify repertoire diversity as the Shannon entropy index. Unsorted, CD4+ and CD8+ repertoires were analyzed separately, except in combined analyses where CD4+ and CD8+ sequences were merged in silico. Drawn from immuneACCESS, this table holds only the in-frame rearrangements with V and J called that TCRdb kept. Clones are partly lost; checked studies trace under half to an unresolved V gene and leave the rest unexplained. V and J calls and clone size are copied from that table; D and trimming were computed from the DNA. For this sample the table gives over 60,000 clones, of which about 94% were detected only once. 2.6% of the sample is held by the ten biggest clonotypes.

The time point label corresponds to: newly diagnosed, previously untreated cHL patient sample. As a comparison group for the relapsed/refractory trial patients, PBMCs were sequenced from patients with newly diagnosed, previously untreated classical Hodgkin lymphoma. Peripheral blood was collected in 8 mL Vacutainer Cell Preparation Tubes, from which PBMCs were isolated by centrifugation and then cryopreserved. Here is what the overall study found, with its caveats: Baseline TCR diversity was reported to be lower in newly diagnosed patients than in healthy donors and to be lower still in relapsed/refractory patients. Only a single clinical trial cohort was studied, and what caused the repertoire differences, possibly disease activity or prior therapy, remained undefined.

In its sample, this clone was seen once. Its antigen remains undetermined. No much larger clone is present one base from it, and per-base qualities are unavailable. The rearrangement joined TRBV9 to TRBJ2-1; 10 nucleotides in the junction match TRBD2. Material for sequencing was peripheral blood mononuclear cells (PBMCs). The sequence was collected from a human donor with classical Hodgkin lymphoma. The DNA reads TGTGCCAGCAGCTCAGCGGGAGGGCCTCCCAATGAGCAGTTCTTC. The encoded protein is CASSSAGGPPNEQFF. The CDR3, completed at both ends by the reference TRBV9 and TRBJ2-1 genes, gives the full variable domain DSGVTQTPKHLITATGQRVTLRCSPRSGDLSVYWYQQSLDQGLQFLIQYYNGEERAKGNILERFSAQQFPDLHSELNLSSLELGDSALYFCASSSAGGPPNEQFFGPGTRLTVL.